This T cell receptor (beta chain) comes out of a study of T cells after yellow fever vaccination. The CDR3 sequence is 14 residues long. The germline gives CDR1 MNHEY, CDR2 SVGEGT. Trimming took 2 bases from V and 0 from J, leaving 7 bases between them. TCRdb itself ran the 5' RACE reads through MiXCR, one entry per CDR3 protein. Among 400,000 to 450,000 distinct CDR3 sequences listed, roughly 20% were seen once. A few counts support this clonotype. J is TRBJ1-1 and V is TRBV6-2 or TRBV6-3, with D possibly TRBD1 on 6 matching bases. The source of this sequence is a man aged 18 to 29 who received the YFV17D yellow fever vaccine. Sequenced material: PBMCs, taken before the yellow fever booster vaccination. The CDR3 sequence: CASSYDRLNTEAFF. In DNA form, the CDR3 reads TGTGCCAGCAGTTACGACAGGTTGAACACTGAAGCTTTCTTT.